The 29 T cell receptor beta chains presented below share a single source sample, sequenced in a study of blood T cell repertoires in COVID-19. Sequencing used immunoSEQ multiplex PCR; TCRdb keeps in-frame clones, though not all of them. The sample carries over 200,000 clones, about four fifths recorded once. What was sequenced was peripheral blood. These receptors came from a woman in her thirties or forties with active or convalescent COVID-19.

J is TRBJ2-7 and V is TRBV18; 7 positions agree with TRBD1. The CDR3 covers 12 residues. With 3 bases clipped from V and 6 bases from J, the junction kept 2 bases outside the gene matches. CDR1 and CDR2 (germline): KGHSH, LQKENI. The CDR3 DNA reads as TGTGCCAGCTCACCGACAGGGTCCGAGCAGTACTTC. Translated: CASSPTGSEQYF.

A note on this clone: Distinct nucleotide sequences in the sample also encode this CDR3. V and J are TRBV12-3 or TRBV12-4 and TRBJ1-5; TRBD1 is a possible D gene (6 bases). The CDR3 has 13 residues. V was clipped by 6 bases and J by 1 base, with 7 bases between them. Here the CDR3 DNA reads TGTGCCAGCAGCCAGGGGAGCAATCAGCCCCAGCATTTT. It is translated as CASSQGSNQPQHF.

This clone was seen a single time. This chain uses TRBV24-1 with TRBJ2-2, with 7 bases fitting TRBD1. The germline V gene has CDR1 KGHDR and CDR2 SFDVKD. The CDR3 spans 15 residues. Trimming cost V 9 bases and J 3 bases; bases outside gene matches: 9. The CDR3 nucleotides are TGTGCCACCCGACCGGGACAGATCGACACCGGGGAGCTGTTTTTT. This encodes CATRPGQIDTGELFF.

The chain employs TRBV28 and TRBJ2-1; 7 bases align to TRBD2. The V and J ends lost 6 bases and 2 bases, in that order; junction bases with no gene match: 7. Germline CDR1 reads MDHEN; CDR2 reads SYDVKM. CDR3 length: 15 residues. The CDR3 nucleotides are TGTGCCAGCAGGTTGCGGGGGAGACCCTACAATGAGCAGTTCTTC. Residues: CASRLRGRPYNEQFF.

This rearrangement joins TRBV30 to TRBJ1-1, with 8 bases matching TRBD1. The trim removed 2 bases at V and 7 bases at J, leaving 3 bases unmatched. Germline CDR1 and CDR2: GTSNPN and SVGIG (reference sequence). The CDR3 contains 12 residues. As DNA, the CDR3 is TGTGCCTGGAGTTCAGGGGGCGTTGAAGCTTTCTTT. Translated: CAWSSGGVEAFF.

The CDR3 loop reads CASSQTGVETDTQYF. The DNA for the CDR3 is TGTGCCAGCAGCCAGACAGGTGTTGAAACAGATACGCAGTATTTT. This sequence joins TRBV6-6 and TRBJ2-3, with D possibly being TRBD1 (6 bases). This CDR3 spans 15 amino acids. Trimming pared 6 bases from V and 3 bases from J, leaving 16 bases between. The germline gives CDR1 MNHNY, CDR2 SVGAGI (reference sequence).

The chain uses TRBV25-1 and TRBJ1-3, with 9 bases fitting TRBD1. Germline trimming cut 3 bases from V and 7 bases from J; bases unmatched to any gene: 4. Germline values: CDR1 MGHDK, CDR2 SYGVNS. CDR3 length: 14 residues. DNA of the CDR3: TGTGCCAGCAGTGATCTCGGACAGGGGAACACCATATATTTT. Protein product: CASSDLGQGNTIYF. Based on the CDR3 plus reference TRBV25-1 and TRBJ1-3, the full variable domain is EADIYQTPRYLVIGTGKKITLECSQTMGHDKMYWYQQDPGMELHLIHYSYGVNSTEKGDLSSESTVSRIRTEHFPLTLESARPSHTSQYLCASSDLGQGNTIYFGEGSWLTVV.

V and J are TRBV27 and TRBJ2-3; D is undetermined. The V end was cut by 0 bases, the J end by 4 bases, with 8 bases between. CDR3 length: 14 residues. Germline values: CDR1 MNHEY, CDR2 SMNVEV (reference sequence). DNA for the CDR3: TGTGCCAGCAGTTTATCGTGGGCCTCAGATACGCAGTATTTT. It specifies CASSLSWASDTQYF.

The chain is built from TRBV10-3 and TRBJ1-1; the D gene is possibly TRBD1 (6 bases). The CDR3 has 13 residues. V was cut by 7 bases and J by 2 bases, with 11 bases left in between. CDR1 is ENHRY and CDR2 is SYGVKD in the germline V gene. This CDR3 reads CAINQQGNTEAFF. The CDR3 region has the DNA TGTGCCATCAACCAACAGGGTAACACTGAAGCTTTCTTT.

The chain uses TRBV27 and TRBJ1-6; 9 bases match TRBD1. Germline V CDR1 and CDR2: MNHEY, SMNVEV (reference sequence). Germline trimming cut 5 bases from V and 4 bases from J; bases unmatched to any gene: 9. This CDR3 spans 17 amino acids. This CDR3 is CASSTPGQGIYNSPLHF. The CDR3 nucleotides read TGTGCCAGCAGTACACCGGGACAGGGAATTTATAATTCACCCCTCCACTTT.

The V and J genes are TRBV11-3 and TRBJ2-7; 8 nucleotides align to TRBD2. The CDR3 totals 14 residues. V was clipped by 5 bases and J by 0 bases; unmatched bases: 3. Germline loops: CDR1 SGHNT, CDR2 YENEEA. In DNA, the CDR3 is TGTGCCAGCAGCCCGGGGGGGGCCTCCTACGAGCAGTACTTC. Its translation is CASSPGGASYEQYF.

The chain links TRBV21-1 to TRBJ1-1; the table gives TRBD1 as D, unverified against the DNA. TRBV21-1 is deemed a pseudogene. CDR3 length equals 15 residues. The CDR3 spells CASSLQGKRNTEAFF. In nucleotides, the CDR3 is TGTGCCAGCAGTCTACAGGGGAAGAGGAACACTGAAGCTTTCTTT.

This clone appeared once. The genes are TRBV6-5 and TRBJ2-1; 9 bases match TRBD1. The CDR3 runs 14 residues. V trimming: 8 bases; J trimming: 1 base; junction bases outside the gene matches: 3. Germline assignment: CDR1 MNHEY and CDR2 SVGAGI. CDR3 sequence: CASCGQGSYNEQFF. Written as DNA, the CDR3 is TGTGCCAGCTGCGGACAGGGGTCCTACAATGAGCAGTTCTTC.

The chain is built from TRBV7-9 and TRBJ1-5; D is possibly TRBD1 (6 bases). The V and J ends lost 5 bases and 16 bases respectively, with 21 bases between them. Germline CDR1 reads SEHNR; CDR2 reads FQNEAQ (reference sequence). This CDR3 contains 13 residues. The CDR3 loop reads CASSQTAGTPGHF. CDR3 DNA: TGTGCCAGCAGCCAAACCGCCGGGACACCGGGACATTTT. The entire variable domain, with the rest obtained from reference TRBV7-9 and TRBJ1-5, is as follows: DTGVSQNPRHKITKRGQNVTFRCDPISEHNRLYWYRQTLGQGPEFLTYFQNEAQLEKSRLLSDRFSAERPKGSFSTLEIQRTEQGDSAMYLCASSQTAGTPGHFGDGTRLSIL.

The chain couples TRBV5-1 to TRBJ1-1; 8 bases are a match to TRBD1. The V and J ends lost 4 bases and 5 bases, in that order; junction bases with no gene match: 10. The CDR3 is made up of 15 amino acids. Looked up from germline, CDR1 is SGHRS and CDR2 is YFSETQ. CDR3 DNA sequence: TGCGCCAGCAGCGCCTCAGTGACAGGGGAGACTGAAGCTTTCTTT. Translated: CASSASVTGETEAFF.

The rearrangement uses TRBV2 and TRBJ1-2; 8 bases are shared with TRBD1. Germline V gene lookup returns CDR1 SNHLY and CDR2 FYNNEI. This CDR3 is built from 14 residues. Trimming cost V 4 bases and J 4 bases; bases outside gene matches: 5. The CDR3, as DNA: TGTGCCAGCAGTGGGGGACAGGATGCCTATGGCTACACCTTC. Protein: CASSGGQDAYGYTF.

The chain couples TRBV20-1 to TRBJ2-1; tentatively, D is TRBD2 (5 bases). Trimming took off 3 bases at V and 0 bases at J, with 12 bases between the two ends. The CDR3 contains 15 residues. The germline V gene has CDR1 DFQATT and CDR2 SNEGSKA (reference sequence). The CDR3 bases are TGCAGTGCTAGTTACGGGGTTAGCTCCTACAATGAGCAGTTCTTC. It translates to CSASYGVSSYNEQFF.

This chain uses TRBV4-2 with TRBJ1-2, with D maybe TRBD1 (6 bases). Trimming left V 2 bases short and J 4 bases short, with 11 bases between. This CDR3 contains 14 residues. Germline assignment: CDR1 LGHNA and CDR2 YNFKEQ. The CDR3 DNA sequence: TGTGCCAGCAGCCAACGCCAACAGGGCTATGGCTACACCTTC. Amino acids: CASSQRQQGYGYTF.

This rearrangement joins TRBV5-6 to TRBJ1-3, with D perhaps matching TRBD1 (5 bases). V was pared by 4 bases and J by 0 bases, with 11 bases between. This CDR3 has 15 residues. In germline, CDR1 is SGHDT, CDR2 YYEEEE. CDR3 residues: CASSPGLSSGNTIYF. The CDR3 nucleotides are TGTGCCAGCAGCCCAGGGCTTTCCTCTGGAAACACCATATATTTT.

This chain links TRBV5-4 with TRBJ2-7; weak D call: TRBD1 (6 bases). This CDR3 has 15 amino acids. Germline V gene lookup returns CDR1 SGHNT and CDR2 YYREEE (reference sequence). Trimming stripped 3 bases from V and 3 bases from J, with 16 bases between. The CDR3 sequence is CASSSPGHKNYEQYF. CDR3 nucleotides: TGTGCCAGCAGCTCACCGGGACATAAGAACTACGAGCAGTACTTC.

This chain links TRBV20-1 with TRBJ1-2; TRBD1 aligns across 10 bases. The V and J ends lost 3 bases and 4 bases, in that order; junction bases with no gene match: 8. The germline CDR1 and CDR2 sequences are DFQATT and SNEGSKA (reference sequence). The CDR3 runs to 15 residues. The CDR3 region has the DNA TGCAGTGCTAGTGGGGACAGGGGAGGGGTCTATGGCTACACCTTC. Its translation is CSASGDRGGVYGYTF.

This chain links TRBV18 with TRBJ2-3, with D possibly TRBD2 on 6 matching bases. The V gene lost 6 bases and the J gene lost 1 base, with 11 bases spanning the gap. Germline values: CDR1 KGHSH, CDR2 LQKENI. The CDR3 is made up of 14 amino acids. The CDR3 sequence is CASSGLWGTDTQYF. The CDR3 region has the DNA TGTGCCAGCTCGGGACTGTGGGGCACAGATACGCAGTATTTT.

The rearrangement uses TRBV2 and TRBJ1-6, with 8 bases lining up with TRBD1. This CDR3 has 13 amino acids. CDR1 is SNHLY and CDR2 is FYNNEI in the germline V gene. Germline trimming cut 6 bases from V and 7 bases from J; bases unmatched to any gene: 2. CDR3 residues: CASRAGGNSPLHF. CDR3 DNA: TGTGCCAGCAGGGCAGGGGGCAATTCACCCCTCCACTTT. The full variable domain, rest sourced from reference TRBV2 and TRBJ1-6, is EPEVTQTPSHQVTQMGQEVILRCVPISNHLYFYWYRQILGQKVEFLVSFYNNEISEKSEIFDDQFSVERPDGSNFTLKIRSTKLEDSAMYFCASRAGGNSPLHFGNGTRLTVT.

This sequence joins TRBV6-4 and TRBJ1-1; 9 nucleotides agree with TRBD1. The CDR3 is 14 amino acids. V trimming: 6 bases; J trimming: 4 bases; junction bases outside the gene matches: 6. The V gene's germline CDR1 is MRHNA and CDR2 SNTAGT. As DNA, the CDR3 is TGTGCCAGCAGGACAGGGGGTGAGGGCACTGAAGCTTTCTTT. Residues: CASRTGGEGTEAFF.

This chain connects TRBV6-5 to TRBJ2-1; 8 positions agree with TRBD2. Germline V CDR1 and CDR2: MNHEY, SVGAGI. The CDR3 has 15 amino acids. With 7 bases clipped from V and 6 bases from J, the junction kept 11 bases outside the gene matches. Here the CDR3 DNA reads TGTGCCAGCACCCTTGCACTAGCGGTGGGCAATGAGCAGTTCTTC. Protein product: CASTLALAVGNEQFF.

The V and J genes are TRBV28 and TRBJ1-1; TRBD1 is a possible D gene (6 bases). This CDR3 has 14 amino acids. Germline-derived CDR1 and CDR2 are MDHEN and SYDVKM. Trimming shortened V by 7 bases and J by 1 base, and 13 bases separated the two germline ends. In nucleotides, the CDR3 is TGTGCCAGCACAACAGGGACACCGAACACTGAAGCTTTCTTT. Amino acids: CASTTGTPNTEAFF.

The genes are TRBV6-5 and TRBJ2-5; TRBD2 agrees at 10 bases. Trimming took 6 bases from V and 4 from J; bases not matched to a gene: 2. Germline V gene sequence: CDR1 MNHEY, CDR2 SVGAGI. The CDR3 consists of 13 residues. The CDR3 DNA is TGTGCCAGCAGATGGACTAGCGGAGAGACCCAGTACTTC. Protein sequence: CASRWTSGETQYF.

This rearrangement joins TRBV5-5 to TRBJ1-3; D is unclear. CDR1 SGHKS and CDR2 YYEKEE come from the germline V gene (reference sequence). The CDR3 is 15 amino acids. Trimming took off 0 bases at V and 0 bases at J, with 7 bases between the two ends. DNA for the CDR3: TGTGCCAGCAGCTTGGGGCAGAACTCTGGAAACACCATATATTTT. As protein: CASSLGQNSGNTIYF.

The genes are TRBV2 and TRBJ1-5, with 7 bases fitting TRBD1. CDR3 length: 14 amino acids. Germline V gene lookup returns CDR1 SNHLY and CDR2 FYNNEI. V was pared by 7 bases and J by 2 bases, with 5 bases of the junction left unmatched. This CDR3 is CASNPGQRNQPQHF. DNA for the CDR3: TGTGCCAGCAACCCGGGACAGCGCAATCAGCCCCAGCATTTT.